The clone carrying this T cell receptor (beta chain) is medium-sized in the sample. Its antigen remains unknown. These data belong to a study of CD8+CD57+ T cells in acquired aplastic anemia. The study, taken as a whole, reports: A set of twenty-nine CD8+ CDR3 sequences was shared between patients and controls, and these sequences appeared highly expressed in patients. Patients and controls were not found to differ significantly in CD8+ Simpson's diversity.

The CDR3 runs to 16 residues. Trimming took 1 base from V and 0 from J, leaving 9 bases between them. Germline CDR1 and CDR2: LNHNV and YYDKDF (reference sequence). The use of genomic DNA as template underpinned the TCR beta VDJ and CDR3 profiling. TCRdb re-called the reads through MiXCR, storing one row per CDR3 protein. The sample holds approximately 250,000 distinct CDR3 sequences; approximately 79% are singletons and the top ten take over 35%. Before being chosen for sequencing, patients had shown CD8+CD57+ cell expansion by flow cytometry. This TCR was sampled from a human donor with aplastic anemia. Material for sequencing was sorted CD4+, CD8+, or CD8+CD57+ T cells (not recorded which) from PBMCs. The rearrangement links TRBV15 to TRBJ2-2, with D perhaps TRBD1 or TRBD2 (5 bases each). As DNA, the CDR3 is TGTGCCACCAGCAGAGGGGACGATCCGAACACCGGGGAGCTGTTTTTT. It encodes CATSRGDDPNTGELFF.